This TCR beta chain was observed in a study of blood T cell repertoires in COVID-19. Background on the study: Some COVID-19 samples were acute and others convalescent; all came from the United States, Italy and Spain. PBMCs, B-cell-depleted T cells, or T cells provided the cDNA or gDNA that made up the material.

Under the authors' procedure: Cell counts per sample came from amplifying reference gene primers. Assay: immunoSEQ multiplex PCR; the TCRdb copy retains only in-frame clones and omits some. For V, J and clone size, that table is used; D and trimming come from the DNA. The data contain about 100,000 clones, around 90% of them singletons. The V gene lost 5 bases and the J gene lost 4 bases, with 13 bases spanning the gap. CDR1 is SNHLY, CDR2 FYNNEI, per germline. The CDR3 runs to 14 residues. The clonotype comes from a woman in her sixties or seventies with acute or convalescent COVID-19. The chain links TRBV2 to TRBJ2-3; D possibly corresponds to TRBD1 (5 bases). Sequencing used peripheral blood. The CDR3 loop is CASSPREVADTQYF. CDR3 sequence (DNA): TGTGCCAGCAGTCCCAGGGAAGTGGCAGATACGCAGTATTTT.